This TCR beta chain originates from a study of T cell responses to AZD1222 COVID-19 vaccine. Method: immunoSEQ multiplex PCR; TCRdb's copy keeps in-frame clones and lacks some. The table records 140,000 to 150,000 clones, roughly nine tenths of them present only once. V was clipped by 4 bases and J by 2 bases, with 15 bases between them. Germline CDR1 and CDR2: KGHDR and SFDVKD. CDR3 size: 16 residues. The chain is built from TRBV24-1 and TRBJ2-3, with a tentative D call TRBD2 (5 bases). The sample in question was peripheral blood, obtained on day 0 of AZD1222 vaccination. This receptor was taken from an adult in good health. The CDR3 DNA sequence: TGTGCCACCAGTGACTCTAAAGGACTGCACACAGATACGCAGTATTTT. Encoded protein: CATSDSKGLHTDTQYF.